The rows below give T cell receptor beta chains drawn from one sample of a study of cytomegalovirus exposure and HLA in healthy donors. The repertoire was sequenced with immunoSEQ multiplex PCR; TCRdb's copy has only in-frame clones and lacks some. This listing includes approximately 110,000 clones. The sample taken for sequencing was PBMCs. These receptors all stem from a man younger than 45 in good health and CMV-seronegative. Each CDR3 is given with its conserved first and last residue. The D gene is left open where the match is weak.

V: TRBV7-3
length: 8
J: TRBJ1-4
D: .
DNA: TGTGCCATCTATCTTCTGTTTTTT
CDR3: CAIYLLFF

V: TRBV27
length: 14
J: TRBJ2-1
D: TRBD1
DNA: TGTGCCAGCACCGCGGGACAGGGGTACAATGAGCAGTTCTTC
CDR3: CASTAGQGYNEQFF

V: TRBV5-1
length: 15
J: TRBJ2-1
D: TRBD2
DNA: TGCGCCAGCAGCTCCAGCGGGAGGGCCGTCGATGAGCAGTTCTTC
CDR3: CASSSSGRAVDEQFF

V: TRBV5-4
length: 13
J: TRBJ1-2
D: .
DNA: TGTGCCAGCAGCTTGGTCTCCGGAGATGGCTACACCTTC
CDR3: CASSLVSGDGYTF

V: TRBV7-8
length: 17
J: TRBJ1-3
D: .
DNA: TGTGCCAGCAGCACTTCCCCGTGGGGCAGCTCTGGAAACACCATATATTTT
CDR3: CASSTSPWGSSGNTIYF

V: TRBV7-6
length: 14
J: TRBJ2-5
D: TRBD2
DNA: TGTGCCAGCACCCCGCAAGCGGGAGAAGAGACCCAGTACTTC
CDR3: CASTPQAGEETQYF

V: TRBV5-1
length: 15
J: TRBJ1-5
D: TRBD1
DNA: TGCGCCAGCAGCGCTACAGGGGTCCCCAATCAGCCCCAGCATTTT
CDR3: CASSATGVPNQPQHF

V: TRBV4-1
length: 15
J: TRBJ2-5
D: TRBD1
DNA: TGCGCCAGCAGCCCCTTGGGACAGGGTTTCGAGACCCAGTACTTC
CDR3: CASSPLGQGFETQYF

V: TRBV15
length: 16
J: TRBJ2-5
D: TRBD1
DNA: TGTGCCACCAGCGGATCAAAGTCGACAGGGGAGGAGACCCAGTACTTC
CDR3: CATSGSKSTGEETQYF

V: TRBV15
length: 13
J: TRBJ1-1
D: .
DNA: TGTGCCACCAGCAGAGTCTCGAACACTGAAGCTTTCTTT
CDR3: CATSRVSNTEAFF

V: TRBV28
length: 15
J: TRBJ2-5
D: TRBD1
DNA: TGTGCCAGCAGTGAGGGCGGACAGGGTGGGGAGACCCAGTACTTC
CDR3: CASSEGGQGGETQYF

V: TRBV6-5
length: 15
J: TRBJ1-4
D: TRBD1
DNA: TGTGCCAGCAGACCCGACAGGGAAGCTAATGAAAAACTGTTTTTT
CDR3: CASRPDREANEKLFF

V: TRBV21-1
length: 11
J: TRBJ2-1
D: .
DNA: TGTGCCATCGACAGGGACCAGGAGCAGTTCTTC
CDR3: CAIDRDQEQFF